This entry features one T cell receptor (beta chain) sequence. What it binds is unknown. Documented time point: week 23, last vaccination. Mutant IDH1 20-mer peptide, at 300 ug, made up each vaccine dose, with topical imiquimod. The data originate from a study of a mutant IDH1 vaccine in newly diagnosed glioma. Germline lookup yields CDR1 SGHRS and CDR2 YFSETQ. V was clipped by 0 bases and J by 8 bases, with 11 bases between them. This CDR3 comprises 14 residues. TCRdb's copy holds only in-frame clones and misses some; the assay was immunoSEQ multiplex PCR. The table includes 60,000 to 85,000 clones, approximately 89% detected once. General study results and limits: Pseudoprogression apparently tracked independently of changes in top peripheral T cell clonotypes.

Sequencing used PBMCs, obtained from a glioma patient whose treatment included an IDH1 peptide vaccine. This TCR derives from a woman aged 45-59 years with glioma. The V gene is TRBV5-1, the J gene TRBJ1-4; a weak D match, TRBD1 (5 bases). The CDR3 protein is CASSLVQGGEKLFF. The CDR3 DNA follows: TGCGCCAGCAGCTTGGTGCAGGGTGGAGAAAAACTGTTTTTT.